One sample yielded the 18 T cell receptor beta chains listed below, sequenced in a study of cytomegalovirus exposure and HLA in healthy donors. Amplification used 60 Vbeta primers and 13 Jbeta primers. Measured with immunoSEQ multiplex PCR; TCRdb has only the in-frame clones, and not every one. The table has roughly 200,000 clones, approximately 80% seen once. Sequencing was performed on PBMCs. The source of these receptors is a man younger than 40 in good health and CMV-seronegative.

The rearrangement links TRBV6-6 to TRBJ2-2; D might be TRBD2 (5 bases). CDR3 length: 15 residues. Germline values: CDR1 MNHNY, CDR2 SVGAGI (reference sequence). V was pared by 11 bases and J by 8 bases, with 24 bases between. The CDR3 sequence: CAAGPRGPLLGELFF. The CDR3 nucleotides are TGTGCCGCGGGTCCCCGTGGGCCACTCTTGGGGGAGCTGTTTTTT.

This chain links TRBV19 with TRBJ2-5, with 8 bases that match TRBD2. The CDR3 covers 14 residues. V dropped 7 bases and J dropped 1; count of bases not matched to a gene: 5. Germline CDR1 reads LNHDA; CDR2 reads SQIVND (reference sequence). CDR3 loop: CASNRGGFQETQYF. The DNA of the CDR3 is TGTGCCAGTAATCGGGGGGGGTTCCAAGAGACCCAGTACTTC.

The V call is TRBV28, the J call TRBJ1-5; maybe TRBD1 (6 bases). The germline V gene has CDR1 MDHEN and CDR2 SYDVKM. The CDR3 is made up of 19 amino acids. Trimming removed 3 bases at V and 0 bases at J, with 21 bases between. The CDR3 DNA is TGTGCCAGCAGTTTCTTGGGCAGAAACGACAGGAATAGCAATCAGCCCCAGCATTTT. It yields the protein CASSFLGRNDRNSNQPQHF.

The V and J genes are TRBV6-1 and TRBJ2-7, with 13 positions matching TRBD2. The J segment lost 2 bases and the V segment lost 4 bases, leaving 8 bases of the junction unmatched. This CDR3 contains 17 residues. Germline assignment: CDR1 MNHNS and CDR2 SASEGT. The CDR3 sequence is CASSGERGLAGAYEQYF. CDR3 in DNA: TGTGCCAGCAGTGGGGAGAGAGGACTAGCGGGGGCCTACGAGCAGTACTTC.

V is TRBV19 and J is TRBJ1-1; perhaps TRBD1 as D (5 bases). CDR1 and CDR2 from the germline V gene are LNHDA and SQIVND (reference sequence). The CDR3 spans 15 residues. V was clipped by 0 bases and J by 1 base, with 9 bases between them. The CDR3 spells CASSIDRGSNTEAFF. The CDR3 DNA reads as TGTGCCAGTAGTATAGACCGGGGGTCGAACACTGAAGCTTTCTTT.

V gene TRBV28 combines with J gene TRBJ2-5; a possible D gene is TRBD1 (6 bases). Trimming shortened V by 6 bases and J by 5 bases, and 13 bases separated the two germline ends. Germline CDR1 MDHEN, CDR2 SYDVKM. CDR3 size: 13 residues. The CDR3 DNA is TGTGCCAGCAGGGGTTGGGGGCGGGAGACCCAGTACTTC. Amino acid sequence: CASRGWGRETQYF.

This clone was seen more than once but under ten times. The sample has other DNA sequences that encode this CDR3 too. The chain joins TRBV5-4 to TRBJ2-5; maybe TRBD2 (6 bases). The germline gives CDR1 SGHNT, CDR2 YYREEE (reference sequence). This CDR3 is 14 amino acids long. The germline V and J ends were trimmed by 0 bases and 2 bases, with 8 bases remaining between them. The CDR3 nucleotides read TGTGCCAGCAGCTTGGAACTAGCTCAAGAGACCCAGTACTTC. It codes for CASSLELAQETQYF.

V and J are TRBV13 and TRBJ2-5; D is unclear. The J call is uncertain, as TRBJ2-7 better fits the DNA end. Germline values: CDR1 PRHDT, CDR2 FYEKMQ (reference sequence). The CDR3 covers 13 residues. CDR3: CASSLYGPYEQYF. The CDR3 region has the DNA TGTGCCAGCAGCTTATACGGTCCCTACGAGCAGTACTTC.

The chain links TRBV28 to TRBJ2-3; 11 nucleotides line up with TRBD2. V lost 5 bases to trimming and J lost 6 bases; unmatched junction nucleotides: 7. Germline CDR1 is MDHEN and CDR2 is SYDVKM. The CDR3 has 15 residues. CDR3 sequence: CASSTLAGGTDTQYF. The CDR3 nucleotides are TGTGCCAGCAGTACCTTAGCGGGGGGGACGGATACGCAGTATTTT.

The V gene is TRBV5-6, the J gene TRBJ2-7, with TRBD1 matching 7 bases. V shed 0 bases and J 3 bases; nucleotides not matched to a gene: 3. The length of the CDR3 is 14 residues. Germline loops: CDR1 SGHDT, CDR2 YYEEEE. For the CDR3, the DNA is TGTGCCAGCAGCTTGGGGACAGGTTACTACGAGCAGTACTTC. Its protein is CASSLGTGYYEQYF.

The chain uses TRBV19 and TRBJ1-5; 10 bases match TRBD1. Germline loops: CDR1 LNHDA, CDR2 SQIVND (reference sequence). The trim removed 5 bases at V and 6 bases at J, leaving 7 bases unmatched. The CDR3 has 15 residues. The CDR3 DNA follows: TGTGCCAGTAGTCCCCGGGACAGGGGTAGTCAGCCCCAGCATTTT. Protein: CASSPRDRGSQPQHF.

V gene TRBV6-5 combines with J gene TRBJ2-7, with TRBD1 matching 7 bases. CDR1 and CDR2 from the germline V gene are MNHEY and SVGAGI. The junction had 9 bases not matched to a gene; V was cut back by 6 bases and J by 1 base. This CDR3 region has 15 residues. The CDR3 region is CASSRTGRGSYEQYF. The CDR3 nucleotides read TGTGCCAGCAGCCGGACAGGTCGAGGGTCCTACGAGCAGTACTTC.

The chain couples TRBV29-1 to TRBJ1-1; perhaps TRBD1 as D (5 bases). Trimming stripped 7 bases from V and 3 bases from J, with 15 bases between. The CDR3 extends over 13 amino acids. Germline V gene lookup returns CDR1 SQVTM and CDR2 ANQGSEA. The CDR3 sequence is CSGGRGLDTEAFF. The CDR3 bases are TGCAGCGGGGGACGGGGGTTGGACACTGAAGCTTTCTTT.

The chain employs TRBV7-2 and TRBJ2-3, with D perhaps matching TRBD1 (6 bases). The CDR3 runs to 15 residues. Germline assignment: CDR1 SGHTA and CDR2 FQGNSA. Trimming removed 8 bases at V and 6 bases at J, with 21 bases between. CDR3 DNA sequence: TGTGCCAGCTGGGGACGGGACAAGTCTCCGGATACGCAGTATTTT. Its translation: CASWGRDKSPDTQYF.

The chain uses TRBV27 and TRBJ2-4, with 7 bases lining up with TRBD2. The CDR3 totals 15 residues. Germline CDR1 MNHEY, CDR2 SMNVEV (reference sequence). Germline trimming cut 4 bases from V and 4 bases from J; bases unmatched to any gene: 7. CDR3 DNA: TGTGCCAGCAGTTCCATAGCGGGTATAAAAAACATTCAGTACTTC. This gives the protein CASSSIAGIKNIQYF.

This rearrangement joins TRBV19 to TRBJ2-5; D not resolved. The CDR3 covers 15 residues. Germline V gene data show CDR1 as LNHDA and CDR2 as SQIVND (reference sequence). V was clipped by 5 bases and J by 4 bases, with 17 bases between them. CDR3 region: CASSAITQRGETQYF. The CDR3 DNA sequence: TGTGCCAGTAGTGCAATAACACAACGCGGAGAGACCCAGTACTTC.

J is TRBJ1-6 and V is TRBV7-2, with a weak D call TRBD1 (6 bases). Per the germline V gene, CDR1 is SGHTA and CDR2 is FQGNSA. Trimming left V 8 bases short and J 0 bases short, with 14 bases between. The CDR3 length is 16 residues. CDR3 sequence (DNA): TGTGCCAGCCGGGGGCGGGAGAGCTCCTATAATTCACCCCTCCACTTT. Protein sequence: CASRGRESSYNSPLHF.

The V and J genes are TRBV11-1 and TRBJ2-6; 7 nucleotides align to TRBD1. Losses at the gene ends were 5 bases for V and 0 bases for J; bases not matched to a gene: 7. Germline V gene data show CDR1 as SGHAT and CDR2 as FQDESV (reference sequence). CDR3 length equals 17 residues. DNA of the CDR3: TGTGCCAGCAGCAAAGGGACAGAGGCCTCTGGGGCCAACGTCCTGACTTTC. Translating gives CASSKGTEASGANVLTF.